This TCR beta chain stems from a study of Graves' ophthalmopathy and Graves' hyperthyroidism. Trimming shortened V by 1 base and J by 3 bases, and 7 bases separated the two germline ends. The CDR3 spans 13 residues. CDR1 is SGHTA and CDR2 is FQGNSA in the germline V gene. No donor had other autoimmune disease, uncontrolled infection, pregnancy or lactation. Amplification of TCR beta CDR3 regions used RNA transcripts. HTBI primers primed a first-round RT-PCR, and a second-round multiplex PCR followed. TCRdb re-derived calls from the multiplex PCR reads in MiXCR, one entry per CDR3 protein. The sample lists hundreds of thousands of distinct CDR3 sequences, roughly 21% occurring once.

V usage is TRBV7-2 and J usage is TRBJ2-7; D unresolved. The source of this sequence is a woman between 18 and 29 years old with stable Graves' hyperthyroidism. Sequencing was carried out using peripheral blood. CDR3 amino acids: CASSLVVSYEQYF. CDR3 DNA sequence: TGTGCCAGCAGCTTAGTGGTCAGCTACGAGCAGTACTTC.